What follows are 23 T cell receptor beta chains derived from one specimen sequenced in a study of vaccination and CD4 T cells after COVID-19 (dated by TCRdb to 2021 to 2024). What these receptors recognize is not known. Library preparation was by PCR. The sample was run on an Illumina iSeq 100. DNA from cultured CD4+ T cells was subjected to TCR sequencing with the Oncomine TCR Beta short-read assay at the Johns Hopkins FTIC core. TCRdb reprocessed the public reads (quality trimming at Q25 with fastp, clone calling with MiXCR) and kept in-frame beta chains. Every distinct CDR3 protein forms one entry, paired with its most common genes and DNA. The sample includes 3,800 or so distinct CDR3 sequences, with over 15% observed a single time. The ten biggest clones cover 25% to 30% of the sample. In light of the paper, this sample's treatment or condition label describes: roughly 11-day PBMC culture with coronavirus spike peptide pools or control peptides (ViraFEST assay).

The sample taken for sequencing was CD4+ T cells from blood, cultured in vitro. Receptors were obtained from a human donor who had recovered from COVID-19.

The gene calls are TRBV5-1 and TRBJ2-5, with TRBD2 identical over 8 bases. The CDR3 extends over 16 amino acids. V dropped 4 bases and J dropped 0; count of bases not matched to a gene: 8. Germline V gene lookup returns CDR1 SGHRS and CDR2 YFSETQ. The DNA of the CDR3 is TGCGCCAGCAGCATGGGACTAGTCCCGTACCAAGAGACCCAGTACTTC. Its translation: CASSMGLVPYQETQYF.

There are a few counts of this clonotype. This rearrangement joins TRBV12-5 to TRBJ2-5; TRBD1 might be the D (5 bases). Germline CDR1 is LGHNT and CDR2 is FRNRAP. The CDR3 has 12 residues. Trimming removed 6 bases from V and 6 bases from J, with 11 bases in between. As DNA, the CDR3 is TGTGCTAGTGGCAGGGCCTGGCAGACCCAGTACTTC. Translation: CASGRAWQTQYF.

This chain connects TRBV15 to TRBJ1-2; D unresolved. V was shortened by 0 bases and J by 4 bases, with 12 bases between the two germline ends. The CDR3 contains 15 residues. The germline V gene encodes CDR1 LNHNV and CDR2 YYDKDF (reference sequence). CDR3 sequence (DNA): TGTGCCACCAGCAGAGATCCTGGATTCGCCTATGGCTACACCTTC. This codes for CATSRDPGFAYGYTF.

The J gene is TRBJ2-7, the V gene TRBV6-1, with D possibly matching TRBD2 (5 bases). This CDR3 is 15 amino acids long. Per the germline V gene, CDR1 is MNHNS and CDR2 is SASEGT. V lost 5 bases and J 0 bases, leaving 14 bases between the germline ends. CDR3 nucleotides: TGTGCCAGCAGTACCTCGGGGATAAGCTCCTACGAGCAGTACTTC. This sequence encodes CASSTSGISSYEQYF.

The chain is built from TRBV4-2 and TRBJ1-1; no reliable D call. CDR1 is LGHNA and CDR2 is YNFKEQ in the germline V gene. The CDR3 loop spans 13 amino acids. V was shortened by 0 bases and J by 5 bases, with 7 bases between the two germline ends. The CDR3 sequence: CASSQDLATEAFF. In DNA, the CDR3 is TGTGCCAGCAGCCAAGATTTGGCTACTGAAGCTTTCTTT.

This clonotype was counted between two and nine times. V and J are TRBV20-1 and TRBJ1-3; tentative D call: TRBD1 (6 bases). Trimming removed 4 bases from V and 3 bases from J, with 7 bases in between. CDR3 length: 12 amino acids. Germline V lookup: CDR1 DFQATT, CDR2 SNEGSKA (reference sequence). The DNA of the CDR3 is TGCAGTGCTACAGGGGTTGGAAACACCATATATTTT. This encodes CSATGVGNTIYF.

The CDR3 loop is CSVERPLNTEAFF. The DNA of the CDR3 is TGCAGCGTTGAACGCCCTTTGAACACTGAAGCTTTCTTT. The chain employs TRBV29-1 and TRBJ1-1; D gene ambiguous. Trimming removed 2 bases at V and 0 bases at J, with 7 bases between. CDR1 and CDR2 from the germline V gene are SQVTM and ANQGSEA. This CDR3 has 13 amino acids.

This clonotype was counted between two and nine times. The V gene is TRBV27, the J gene TRBJ2-1; a weak D match, TRBD1 (6 bases). Trimming removed 5 bases from V and 2 bases from J, with 19 bases in between. CDR3 length equals 17 residues. Germline V lookup: CDR1 MNHEY, CDR2 SMNVEV (reference sequence). CDR3 sequence reads: CASSPFYTGNPYNEQFF. The CDR3 DNA sequence: TGTGCCAGCAGTCCTTTCTATACAGGGAACCCCTACAATGAGCAGTTCTTC.

This clonotype ranks as medium-sized. The rearrangement joins TRBV20-1 to TRBJ1-1, with D possibly TRBD1 on 6 matching bases. Germline V gene data show CDR1 as DFQATT and CDR2 as SNEGSKA (reference sequence). This CDR3 comprises 14 residues. The V gene lost 2 bases and the J gene lost 4 bases, with 14 bases spanning the gap. The CDR3 nucleotides read TGCAGTGCTAGACGACAGGCAGGGAGCACTGAAGCTTTCTTT. This sequence encodes CSARRQAGSTEAFF.

As regards this clonotype: A read error may account for a junction end that differs from germline. The chain joins TRBV12-3 or TRBV12-4 to TRBJ2-3, with TRBD2 as a possible D gene (6 bases). CDR3 length equals 16 residues. The chain's CDR3 is CASSFYGRGGRDTRYF. In nucleotides, the CDR3 is TGTGCCAGCAGTTTCTACGGTAGGGGAGGTCGAGATACGCGGTATTTT.

The chain links TRBV10-1 to TRBJ2-2; TRBD2 matches at 8 bases. The CDR3 is 15 amino acids. CDR1 is WNHNN and CDR2 is SYGVQD in the germline V gene (reference sequence). The V gene end was trimmed by 5 bases and the J gene end by 10 bases; junction bases not matched to a gene: 12. The CDR3, as DNA: TGCGCCAGCAGTACAGCGGGGGAAACCAAGGAGGAGCTGTTTTTT. Encoded protein: CASSTAGETKEELFF.

This clonotype was observed a few times. This sequence joins TRBV20-1 and TRBJ1-3; tentative D call: TRBD1 (5 bases). The CDR3 is 13 amino acids. CDR1 is DFQATT and CDR2 is SNEGSKA in the germline V gene (reference sequence). V dropped 3 bases and J dropped 5 bases, with 11 bases sitting between them. The CDR3 loop is CSASGGERNTIYF. The CDR3 DNA sequence: TGCAGTGCTAGTGGGGGAGAGAGAAACACCATATATTTT.

The chain uses TRBV27 and TRBJ1-6, with a possible D match to TRBD1 (6 bases). The CDR3 extends over 16 amino acids. V was shortened by 0 bases and J by 3 bases, with 9 bases between the two germline ends. Germline loops: CDR1 MNHEY, CDR2 SMNVEV (reference sequence). CDR3 sequence (DNA): TGTGCCAGCAGTTTATCCGGACAGAACTATAATTCACCCCTCCACTTT. Its protein product is CASSLSGQNYNSPLHF.

The chain carries TRBV6-1 and TRBJ2-7; D gene unclear. CDR1 is MNHNS and CDR2 is SASEGT in the germline V gene. CDR3 size: 16 residues. V lost 6 bases, J lost 2 bases, and 20 bases lay in between. The DNA for the CDR3 is TGTGCCAGCAGGGTTCTGCCCAATGTGGCAGCCTACGAGCAGTACTTC. Translation: CASRVLPNVAAYEQYF.

By sample fraction, this clonotype is large. The V and J genes are TRBV20-1 and TRBJ2-3; 7 bases match TRBD2. This CDR3 is 13 amino acids long. The germline V gene has CDR1 DFQATT and CDR2 SNEGSKA (reference sequence). J was trimmed by 1 base and V by 5 bases; bases with no gene match: 3. The CDR3 loop reads CSAQRGGTDTQYF. CDR3 coding DNA: TGCAGTGCTCAGCGGGGAGGCACAGATACGCAGTATTTT.

This clonotype is medium-sized in the sample. The chain is built from TRBV6-1 and TRBJ1-1, with D hard to call. Per the germline V gene, CDR1 is MNHNS and CDR2 is SASEGT. V dropped 2 bases and J dropped 8 bases, with 21 bases sitting between them. The CDR3 is 16 residues long. This chain's CDR3 is CASSELAPTVGVEAFF. The CDR3 DNA reads as TGTGCCAGCAGTGAACTTGCCCCTACCGTTGGGGTGGAAGCTTTCTTT.

V usage is TRBV25-1 and J usage is TRBJ1-1, with a weak D call TRBD1 (6 bases). CDR3 length equals 13 residues. The ends were cut back, 6 bases at V and 10 bases at J, with 18 bases in the middle. Germline loops: CDR1 MGHDK, CDR2 SYGVNS. The CDR3 sequence is CASRAGATGPAFF. As DNA, the CDR3 is TGTGCCAGCAGGGCAGGGGCTACCGGGCCAGCTTTCTTT. Full variable domain (rest looked up from reference TRBV25-1 and TRBJ1-1): EADIYQTPRYLVIGTGKKITLECSQTMGHDKMYWYQQDPGMELHLIHYSYGVNSTEKGDLSSESTVSRIRTEHFPLTLESARPSHTSQYLCASRAGATGPAFFGQGTRLTVV.

J is TRBJ2-7 and V is TRBV25-1; no reliable D call. CDR1 is MGHDK, CDR2 SYGVNS, per germline. V lost 4 bases, J lost 3 bases, and 4 bases lay in between. The length of the CDR3 is 11 residues. The CDR3 coding sequence is TGTGCCAGCAGTGGGTACTACGAGCAGTACTTC. This codes for CASSGYYEQYF.

The chain couples TRBV12-3 or TRBV12-4 to TRBJ2-7; D may be TRBD2 (5 bases). The CDR3 spans 14 residues. Trimming took 3 bases from V and 3 from J, leaving 12 bases between them. Here the CDR3 DNA reads TGTGCCAGCAGTTTGACGGCCGGGGACTACGAGCAGTACTTC. It yields the protein CASSLTAGDYEQYF.

The V gene is TRBV2, the J gene TRBJ2-2; D is undetermined. Between the trimmed V and J ends, which lost 10 bases and 4 bases, there was a span of 16 bases. This CDR3 region has 14 residues. Germline V gene sequence: CDR1 SNHLY, CDR2 FYNNEI. DNA of the CDR3: TGTGCCACTCGCTTGGACGTCACCACCGGGGAGCTGTTTTTT. It encodes CATRLDVTTGELFF.

The chain uses TRBV20-1 and TRBJ2-3; 12 positions agree with TRBD2. This CDR3 is 17 amino acids long. Germline lookup yields CDR1 DFQATT and CDR2 SNEGSKA (reference sequence). The junction had 11 bases not matched to a gene; V was cut back by 6 bases and J by 1 base. This chain's CDR3 is CSATGPSGGAGTDTQYF. The CDR3 DNA reads TGCAGTGCAACGGGGCCTAGCGGGGGGGCTGGCACAGATACGCAGTATTTT.

The V call is TRBV6-2 or TRBV6-3, the J call TRBJ2-7; 8 bases agree with TRBD1. V was pared by 4 bases and J by 2 bases, with 4 bases of the junction left unmatched. The CDR3 runs 14 residues. Germline values: CDR1 MNHEY, CDR2 SVGEGT. In DNA form, the CDR3 reads TGTGCCAGCAGTTGGGGACAGGTAACCTACGAGCAGTACTTC. Protein sequence: CASSWGQVTYEQYF.

The gene calls are TRBV18 and TRBJ2-6; 9 positions agree with TRBD1. The germline CDR1 and CDR2 sequences are KGHSH and LQKENI. The V and J ends lost 4 bases and 2 bases, in that order; junction bases with no gene match: 15. The CDR3 loop spans 20 amino acids. In DNA form, the CDR3 reads TGTGCCAGCTCACTTTACTCCGGGACAGGGAGAGGGACTGGGGCCAACGTCCTGACTTTC. This codes for CASSLYSGTGRGTGANVLTF.